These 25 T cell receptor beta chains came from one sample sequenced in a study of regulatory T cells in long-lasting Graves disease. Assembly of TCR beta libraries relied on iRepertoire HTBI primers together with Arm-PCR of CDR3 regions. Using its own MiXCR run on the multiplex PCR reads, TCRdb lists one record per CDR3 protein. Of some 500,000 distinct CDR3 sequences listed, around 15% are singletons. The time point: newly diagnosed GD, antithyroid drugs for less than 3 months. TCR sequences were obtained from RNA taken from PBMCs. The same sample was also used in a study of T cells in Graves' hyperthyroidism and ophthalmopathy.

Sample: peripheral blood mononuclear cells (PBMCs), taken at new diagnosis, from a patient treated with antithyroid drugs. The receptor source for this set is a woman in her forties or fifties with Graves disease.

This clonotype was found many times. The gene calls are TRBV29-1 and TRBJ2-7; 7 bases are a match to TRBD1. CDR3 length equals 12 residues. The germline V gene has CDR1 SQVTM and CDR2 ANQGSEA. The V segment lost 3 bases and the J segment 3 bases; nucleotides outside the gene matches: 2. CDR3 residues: CSVEGDSYEQYF. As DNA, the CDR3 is TGCAGCGTTGAGGGGGACAGCTACGAGCAGTACTTC.

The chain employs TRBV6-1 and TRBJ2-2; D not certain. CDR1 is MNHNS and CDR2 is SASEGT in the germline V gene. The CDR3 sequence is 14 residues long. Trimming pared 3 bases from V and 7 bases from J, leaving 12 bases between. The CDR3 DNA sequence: TGTGCCAGCAGTGATAGGCTAGTCGGCGGGGAGCTGTTTTTT. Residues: CASSDRLVGGELFF.

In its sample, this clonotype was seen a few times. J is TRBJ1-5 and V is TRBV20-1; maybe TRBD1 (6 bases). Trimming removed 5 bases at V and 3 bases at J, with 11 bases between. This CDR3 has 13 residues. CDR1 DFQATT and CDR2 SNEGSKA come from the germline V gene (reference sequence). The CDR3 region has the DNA TGCAGTGCTGAGCAGGGGCTCAATCAGCCCCAGCATTTT. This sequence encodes CSAEQGLNQPQHF.

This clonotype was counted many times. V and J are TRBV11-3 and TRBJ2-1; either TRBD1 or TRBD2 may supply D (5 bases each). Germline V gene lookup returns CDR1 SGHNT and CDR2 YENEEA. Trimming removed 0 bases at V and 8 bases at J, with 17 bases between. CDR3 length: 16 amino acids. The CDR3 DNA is TGTGCCAGCAGCTTAGATGGACTCTTTCAGGGCCATGAGCAGTTCTTC. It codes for CASSLDGLFQGHEQFF.

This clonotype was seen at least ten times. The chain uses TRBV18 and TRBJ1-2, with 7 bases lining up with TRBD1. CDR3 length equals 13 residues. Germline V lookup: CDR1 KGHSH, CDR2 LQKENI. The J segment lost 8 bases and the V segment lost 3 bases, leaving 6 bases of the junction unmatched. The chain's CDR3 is CASSPDTGDGYTF. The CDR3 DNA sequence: TGTGCCAGCTCACCTGATACAGGGGACGGCTACACCTTC.

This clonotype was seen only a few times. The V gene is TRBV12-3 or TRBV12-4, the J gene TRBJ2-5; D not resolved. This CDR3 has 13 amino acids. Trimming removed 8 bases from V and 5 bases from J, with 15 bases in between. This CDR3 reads CASRVHEMETQYF. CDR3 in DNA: TGTGCCAGCCGAGTCCATGAAATGGAGACCCAGTACTTC.

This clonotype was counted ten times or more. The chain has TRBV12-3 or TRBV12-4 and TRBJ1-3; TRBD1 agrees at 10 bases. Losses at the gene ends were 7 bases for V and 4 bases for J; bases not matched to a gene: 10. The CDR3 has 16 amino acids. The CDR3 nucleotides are TGTGCCAGCACTCAAGGGGGACAGGGGCAAGGAAACACCATATATTTT. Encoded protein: CASTQGGQGQGNTIYF.

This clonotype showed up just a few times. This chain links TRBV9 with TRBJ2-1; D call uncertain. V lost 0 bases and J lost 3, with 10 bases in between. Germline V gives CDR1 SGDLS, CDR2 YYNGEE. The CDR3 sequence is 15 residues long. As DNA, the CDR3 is TGTGCCAGCAGCGTAGGCGGCGCAGACTACAATGAGCAGTTCTTC. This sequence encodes CASSVGGADYNEQFF.

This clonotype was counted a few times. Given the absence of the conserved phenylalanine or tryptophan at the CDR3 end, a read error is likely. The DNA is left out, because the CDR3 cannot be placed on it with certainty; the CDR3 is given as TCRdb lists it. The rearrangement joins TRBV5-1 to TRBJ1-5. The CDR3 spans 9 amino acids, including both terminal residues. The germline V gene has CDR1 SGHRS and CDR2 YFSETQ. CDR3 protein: CASSLVRQL.

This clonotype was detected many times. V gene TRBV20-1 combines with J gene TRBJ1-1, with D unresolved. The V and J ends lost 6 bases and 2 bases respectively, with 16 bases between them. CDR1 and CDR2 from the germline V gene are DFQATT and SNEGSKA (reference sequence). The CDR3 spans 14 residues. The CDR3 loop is CSALAAQINTEAFF. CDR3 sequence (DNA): TGCAGTGCCCTTGCAGCCCAAATAAACACTGAAGCTTTCTTT.

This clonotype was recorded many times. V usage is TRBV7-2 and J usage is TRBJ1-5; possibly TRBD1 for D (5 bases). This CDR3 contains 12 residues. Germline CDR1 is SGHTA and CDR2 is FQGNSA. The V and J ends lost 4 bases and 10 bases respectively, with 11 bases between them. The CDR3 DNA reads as TGTGCCAGCAGCTACGGGGCCAGCCCCCAGCATTTT. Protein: CASSYGASPQHF.

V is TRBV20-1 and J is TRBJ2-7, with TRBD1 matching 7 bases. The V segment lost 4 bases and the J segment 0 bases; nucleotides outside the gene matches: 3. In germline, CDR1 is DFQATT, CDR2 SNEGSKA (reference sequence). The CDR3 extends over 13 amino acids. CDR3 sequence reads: CSATTGYSYEQYF. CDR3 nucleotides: TGCAGTGCTACGACAGGGTACTCCTACGAGCAGTACTTC.

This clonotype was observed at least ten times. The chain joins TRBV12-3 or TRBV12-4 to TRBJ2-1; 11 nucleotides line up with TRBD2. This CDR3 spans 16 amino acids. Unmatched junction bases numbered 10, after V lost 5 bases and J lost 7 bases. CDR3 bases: TGTGCCAGCAGTCCATTTGATAGCGGGGGGGAAAATGAGCAGTTCTTC. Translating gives CASSPFDSGGENEQFF.

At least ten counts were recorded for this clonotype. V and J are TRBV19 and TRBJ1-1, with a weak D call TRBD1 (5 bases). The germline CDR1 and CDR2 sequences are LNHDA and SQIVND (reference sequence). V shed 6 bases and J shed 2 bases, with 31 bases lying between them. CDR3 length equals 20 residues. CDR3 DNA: TGTGCCAGTAGCATCGGCGGGGGGTTATTAACCCGGGAGGGTAACACTGAAGCTTTCTTT. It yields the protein CASSIGGGLLTREGNTEAFF.

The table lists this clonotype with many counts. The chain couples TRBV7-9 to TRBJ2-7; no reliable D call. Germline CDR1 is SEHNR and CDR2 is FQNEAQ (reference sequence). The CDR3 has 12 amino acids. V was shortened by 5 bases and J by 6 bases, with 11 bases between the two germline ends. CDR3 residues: CASSPTRFEQYF. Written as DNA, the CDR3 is TGTGCCAGCAGCCCCACAAGGTTCGAGCAGTACTTC.

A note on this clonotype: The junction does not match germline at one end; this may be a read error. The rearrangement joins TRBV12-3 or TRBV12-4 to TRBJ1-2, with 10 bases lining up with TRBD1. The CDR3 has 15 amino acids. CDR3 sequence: CTSSLAAGQGYGYTF. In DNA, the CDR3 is TGTACCAGCAGTTTAGCGGCGGGACAGGGGTATGGCTACACCTTC.

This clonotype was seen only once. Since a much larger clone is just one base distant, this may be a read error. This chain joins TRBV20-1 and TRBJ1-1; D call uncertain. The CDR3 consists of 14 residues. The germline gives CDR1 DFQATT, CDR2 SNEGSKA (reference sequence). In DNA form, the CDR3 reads TGCAGTGCTAGAGATCTAAGGAGTACCACTGAAGCTTCCTTT. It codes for CSARDLRSTTEASF.

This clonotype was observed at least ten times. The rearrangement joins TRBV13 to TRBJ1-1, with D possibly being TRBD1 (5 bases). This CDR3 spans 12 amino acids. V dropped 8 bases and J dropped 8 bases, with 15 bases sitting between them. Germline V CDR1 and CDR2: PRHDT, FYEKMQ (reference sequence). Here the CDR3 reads CASSLDRAEAFF. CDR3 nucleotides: TGTGCCAGCTCCCTCGACAGAGCCGAAGCTTTCTTT.

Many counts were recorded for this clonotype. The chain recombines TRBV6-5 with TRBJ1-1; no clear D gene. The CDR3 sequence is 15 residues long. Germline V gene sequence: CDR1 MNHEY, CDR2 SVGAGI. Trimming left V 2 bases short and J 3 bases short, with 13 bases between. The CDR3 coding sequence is TGTGCCAGCAGTTACCTTTGGAGGGTGGACACTGAAGCTTTCTTT. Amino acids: CASSYLWRVDTEAFF.

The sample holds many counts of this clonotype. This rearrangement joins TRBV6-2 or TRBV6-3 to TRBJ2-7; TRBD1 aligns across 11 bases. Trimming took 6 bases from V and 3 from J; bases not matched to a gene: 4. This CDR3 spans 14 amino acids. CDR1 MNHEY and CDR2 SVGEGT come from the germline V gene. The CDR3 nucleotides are TGTGCCAGCAGCTCCGGGACAGGGGGCTACGAGCAGTACTTC. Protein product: CASSSGTGGYEQYF.

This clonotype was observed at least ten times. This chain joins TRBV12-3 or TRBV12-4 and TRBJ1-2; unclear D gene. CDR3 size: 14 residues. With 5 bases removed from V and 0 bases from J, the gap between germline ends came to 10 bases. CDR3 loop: CASSVGIANYGYTF. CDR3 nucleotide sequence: TGTGCCAGCAGTGTAGGGATAGCTAACTATGGCTACACCTTC.

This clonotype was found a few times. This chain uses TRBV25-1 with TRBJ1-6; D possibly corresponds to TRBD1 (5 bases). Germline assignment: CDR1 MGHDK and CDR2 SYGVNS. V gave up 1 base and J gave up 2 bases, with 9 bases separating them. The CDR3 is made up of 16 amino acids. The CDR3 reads CASSESGTPYNSPLHF. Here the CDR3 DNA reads TGTGCCAGCAGTGAATCAGGGACCCCCTATAATTCACCCCTCCACTTT.

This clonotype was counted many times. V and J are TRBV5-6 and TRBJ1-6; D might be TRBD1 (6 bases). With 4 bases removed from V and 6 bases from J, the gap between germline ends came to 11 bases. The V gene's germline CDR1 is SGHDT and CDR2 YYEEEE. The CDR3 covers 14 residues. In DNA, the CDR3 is TGTGCCAGCAGCACCGGACAGTTTAATTCACCCCTCCACTTT. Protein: CASSTGQFNSPLHF.

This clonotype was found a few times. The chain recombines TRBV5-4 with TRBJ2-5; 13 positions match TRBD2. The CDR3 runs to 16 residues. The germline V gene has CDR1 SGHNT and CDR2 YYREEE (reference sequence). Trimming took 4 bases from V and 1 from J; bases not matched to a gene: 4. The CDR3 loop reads CASSRTSGGAQETQYF. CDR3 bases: TGTGCCAGCAGCCGAACTAGCGGGGGGGCCCAAGAGACCCAGTACTTC. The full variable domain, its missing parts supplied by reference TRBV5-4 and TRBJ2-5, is ETGVTQSPTHLIKTRGQQVTLRCSSQSGHNTVSWYQQALGQGPQFIFQYYREEENGRGNFPPRFSGLQFPNYSSELNVNALELDDSALYLCASSRTSGGAQETQYFGPGTRLLVL.

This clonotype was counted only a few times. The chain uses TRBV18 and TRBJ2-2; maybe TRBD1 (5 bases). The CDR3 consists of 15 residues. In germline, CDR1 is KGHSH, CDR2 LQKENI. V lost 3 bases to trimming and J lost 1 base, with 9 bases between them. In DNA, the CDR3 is TGTGCCAGCTCACCTTTCCAGGGGAACACCGGGGAGCTGTTTTTT. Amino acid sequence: CASSPFQGNTGELFF.